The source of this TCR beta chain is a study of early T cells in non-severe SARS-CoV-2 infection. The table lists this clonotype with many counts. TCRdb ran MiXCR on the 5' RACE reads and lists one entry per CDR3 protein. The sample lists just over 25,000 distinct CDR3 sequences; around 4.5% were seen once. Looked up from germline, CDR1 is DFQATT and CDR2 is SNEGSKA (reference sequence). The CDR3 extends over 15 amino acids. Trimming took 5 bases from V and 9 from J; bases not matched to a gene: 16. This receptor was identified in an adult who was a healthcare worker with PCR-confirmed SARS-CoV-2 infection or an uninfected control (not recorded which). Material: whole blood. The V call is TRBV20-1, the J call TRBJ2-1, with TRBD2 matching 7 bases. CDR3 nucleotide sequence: TGCAGTGCTCCCGAGGCGGGAGCCTTCTCTGGTGAGCAGTTCTTC. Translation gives CSAPEAGAFSGEQFF.